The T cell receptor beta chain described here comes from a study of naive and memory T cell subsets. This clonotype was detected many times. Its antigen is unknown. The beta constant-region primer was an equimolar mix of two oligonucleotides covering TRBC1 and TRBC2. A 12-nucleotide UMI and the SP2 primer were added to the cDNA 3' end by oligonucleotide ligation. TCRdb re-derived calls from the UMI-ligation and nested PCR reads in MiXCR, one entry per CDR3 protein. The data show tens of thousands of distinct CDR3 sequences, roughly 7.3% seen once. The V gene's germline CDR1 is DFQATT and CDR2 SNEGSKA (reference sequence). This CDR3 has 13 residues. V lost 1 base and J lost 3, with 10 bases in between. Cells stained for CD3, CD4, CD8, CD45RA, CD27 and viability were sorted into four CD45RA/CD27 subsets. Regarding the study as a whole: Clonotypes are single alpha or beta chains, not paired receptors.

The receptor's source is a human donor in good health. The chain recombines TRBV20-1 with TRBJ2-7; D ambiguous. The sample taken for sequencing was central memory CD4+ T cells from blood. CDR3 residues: CSARVPTYYEQYF. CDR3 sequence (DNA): TGCAGTGCTAGAGTACCAACCTACTACGAGCAGTACTTC.